The sequence of this T cell receptor (beta chain) was determined in a study of shared clonotypes between healthy human individuals. Germline loops: CDR1 SGHRS, CDR2 YFSETQ. This CDR3 has 15 residues. Trimming stripped 7 bases from V and 3 bases from J, with 19 bases between. TCRdb's copy holds only in-frame clones and misses some; the assay was immunoSEQ multiplex PCR. The data contain roughly 2.4 million clones, almost 96% of them singletons. The V and J genes are TRBV5-1 and TRBJ1-2, with D maybe TRBD1 (6 bases). Source material: naive CD4+ T cells sorted from blood. The subset here: CD45RA+ positively selected. The receptor was derived from a man aged 18 to 29 in good health. The CDR3 spells CASASQGNGDYGYTF. The CDR3 DNA reads TGCGCCAGCGCCTCTCAGGGGAACGGAGACTATGGCTACACCTTC.